The 8 T cell receptor beta chains in this list originate from one sample, sequenced in a study of a mutant IDH1 vaccine in newly diagnosed glioma. Time point meaning: week 47, end of study. Each vaccine dose was 300 ug of mutant IDH1 20-mer peptide, with topical imiquimod. The table came from immunoSEQ multiplex PCR; TCRdb's copy has only in-frame clones and leaves some out. Here the sample spans over 80,000 clones, more than 80% being singletons. For these receptors, no antigen is known. The material sequenced was PBMCs, taken from a glioma patient whose treatment included an IDH1 peptide vaccine. These receptors came from a middle-aged man with glioma.

This chain joins TRBV5-1 and TRBJ2-5; D is unclear. The ends were cut back, 1 base at V and 1 base at J, with 14 bases in the middle. Germline V gene sequence: CDR1 SGHRS, CDR2 YFSETQ. There are 16 residues in the CDR3. The CDR3 region has the DNA TGCGCCAGCAGCTTGTGGGCCTCGGGTCCCCAAGAGACCCAGTACTTC. As protein: CASSLWASGPQETQYF.

This sequence joins TRBV2 and TRBJ1-2; 9 bases match TRBD1. Germline trimming cut 1 base from V and 8 bases from J; bases unmatched to any gene: 8. The CDR3 has 15 amino acids. Germline-derived CDR1 and CDR2 are SNHLY and FYNNEI. Here the CDR3 DNA reads TGTGCCAGCAGTGAAGTGGGGACAGGGCTGAAGGGCTACACCTTC. Protein: CASSEVGTGLKGYTF.

The rearrangement joins TRBV7-8 to TRBJ1-6; TRBD1 matches 7 bases. The CDR3 runs 15 residues. Germline V gene sequence: CDR1 SGHVS, CDR2 FQNEAQ. V lost 5 bases, J lost 6 bases, and 7 bases stayed unmatched. CDR3 region: CASSPGTVLNSPLHF. The CDR3 DNA reads as TGTGCCAGCAGCCCAGGGACAGTCCTTAATTCACCCCTCCACTTT.

The chain recombines TRBV7-8 with TRBJ2-7, with 13 positions matching TRBD2. The CDR3 has 16 amino acids. The J segment lost 4 bases and the V segment lost 2 bases, leaving 5 bases of the junction unmatched. The germline V gene encodes CDR1 SGHVS and CDR2 FQNEAQ. CDR3: CASSLPGTSGTYEQYF. CDR3 nucleotides: TGTGCCAGCAGCTTACCCGGGACTAGCGGGACTTACGAGCAGTACTTC. The variable domain in full, completed from reference TRBV7-8 and TRBJ2-7, reads GAGVSQSPRYKVAKRGQDVALRCDPISGHVSLFWYQQALGQGPEFLTYFQNEAQLDKSGLPSDRFFAERPEGSVSTLKIQRTQQEDSAVYLCASSLPGTSGTYEQYFGPGTRLTVT.

The V and J genes are TRBV19 and TRBJ2-3; 8 nucleotides match TRBD2. This CDR3 has 16 amino acids. Germline-derived CDR1 and CDR2 are LNHDA and SQIVND (reference sequence). With V trimmed by 3 bases and J by 2 bases, 7 bases remained unmatched. CDR3 coding DNA: TGTGCCAGTAGTATTCTCCCGGGGGGGCTCACAGATACGCAGTATTTT. Protein sequence: CASSILPGGLTDTQYF.

This clone was counted a few times. This chain links TRBV11-2 with TRBJ2-1; 9 nucleotides line up with TRBD1. Germline V CDR1 and CDR2: SGHAT, FQNNGV. The ends lost 1 base at V and 3 bases at J; junction bases unmatched: 4. The CDR3 has 16 amino acids. In DNA, the CDR3 is TGTGCCAGCAGCTTAGTACAGGGGGCCTACTACAATGAGCAGTTCTTC. Translated: CASSLVQGAYYNEQFF. Based on the CDR3 plus reference TRBV11-2 and TRBJ2-1, the full variable domain is EAGVAQSPRYKIIEKRQSVAFWCNPISGHATLYWYQQILGQGPKLLIQFQNNGVVDDSQLPKDRFSAERLKGVDSTLKIQPAKLEDSAVYLCASSLVQGAYYNEQFFGPGTRLTVL.

This clone was seen just once. This chain uses TRBV6-5 with TRBJ2-3, with 8 bases aligning to TRBD2. V trimming: 2 bases; J trimming: 4 bases; junction bases outside the gene matches: 5. The CDR3 length is 15 residues. Germline CDR1 is MNHEY and CDR2 is SVGAGI. The CDR3 loop is CASSYGGGWPDTQYF. DNA of the CDR3: TGTGCCAGCAGTTACGGCGGGGGGTGGCCAGATACGCAGTATTTT.

V is TRBV4-3 and J is TRBJ2-4; TRBD2 matches 12 bases. CDR3 length: 16 residues. V shed 4 bases, J shed 6 bases, and the junction held 7 bases outside the gene matches. Germline assignment: CDR1 LGHNA and CDR2 YSLEER. The CDR3 is CASSPGTSGPTNIQYF. CDR3 bases: TGCGCCAGCAGCCCCGGGACTAGCGGGCCTACAAACATTCAGTACTTC.